This T cell receptor beta chain was sequenced in a study of blood T cell repertoires in COVID-19. For the study at large: Collection of acute and convalescent COVID-19 samples took place in the United States, Italy and Spain. The analysed material was cDNA or gDNA that came from T cells, B-cell-depleted T cells, or PBMCs.

As originally analysed: Reference gene primers were amplified, and this amplification served to estimate nucleated cell counts. TCRdb's copy holds only in-frame clones and misses some; the assay was immunoSEQ multiplex PCR. D and trimming were read from the DNA, whereas the V and J calls and clone size are those reported in that table. Among around 100,000 clones listed, over 80% were seen once. The length of the CDR3 is 15 residues. CDR1 is SGHRS and CDR2 is YFSETQ in the germline V gene. Trimming removed 0 bases at V and 8 bases at J, with 15 bases between. This chain uses TRBV5-1 with TRBJ2-1; D uncertain. This TCR came from a woman between 70 and 85 years old with acute or convalescent COVID-19. Material: peripheral blood. CDR3: CASSLGFGGGDEQFF. The CDR3 DNA sequence: TGCGCCAGCAGCTTGGGATTCGGCGGTGGAGATGAGCAGTTCTTC.